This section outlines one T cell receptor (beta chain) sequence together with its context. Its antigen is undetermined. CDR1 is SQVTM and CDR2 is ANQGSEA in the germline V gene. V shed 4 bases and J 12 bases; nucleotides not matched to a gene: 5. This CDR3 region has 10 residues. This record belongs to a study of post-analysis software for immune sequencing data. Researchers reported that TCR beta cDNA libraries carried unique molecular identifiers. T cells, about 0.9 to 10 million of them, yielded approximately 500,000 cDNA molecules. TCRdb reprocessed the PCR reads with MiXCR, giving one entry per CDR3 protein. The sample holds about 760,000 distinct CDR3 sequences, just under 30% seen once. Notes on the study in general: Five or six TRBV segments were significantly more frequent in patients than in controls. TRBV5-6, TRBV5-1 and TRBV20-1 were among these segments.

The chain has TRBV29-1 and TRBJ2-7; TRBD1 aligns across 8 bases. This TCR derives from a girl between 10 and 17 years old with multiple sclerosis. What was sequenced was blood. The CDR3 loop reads CSVGEQGVYF. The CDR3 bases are TGCAGCGTTGGGGAACAGGGGGTGTACTTC.